These 27 T cell receptor beta chains came from one sample sequenced in a study of T cell responses to AZD1222 COVID-19 vaccine. The assay was immunoSEQ multiplex PCR, and TCRdb's table has in-frame clones only and misses some. Of under 150,000 clones in the sample, approximately 88% are singletons; the top ten hold about 16%. The sequencing here drew on peripheral blood, taken on day 0 of AZD1222 vaccination. These receptors originate from an adult in good health.

This chain uses TRBV4-1 with TRBJ2-2, with no clear D. Germline CDR1 and CDR2: MGHRA and YSYEKL. This CDR3 comprises 15 residues. The ends were cut back, 0 bases at V and 4 bases at J, with 9 bases in the middle. CDR3 DNA sequence: TGCGCCAGCAGCCAAGATCGTACGCGCACCGGGGAGCTGTTTTTT. Protein: CASSQDRTRTGELFF.

This clone was counted a few times. The rearrangement links TRBV2 to TRBJ1-6, with D hard to call. CDR1 SNHLY and CDR2 FYNNEI come from the germline V gene. The V end lost 4 bases, the J end lost 7 bases, and 8 bases lay between the germline ends. The CDR3 consists of 13 residues. CDR3 nucleotide sequence: TGTGCCAGCAGTGCGTATGAAAATTCACCCCTCCACTTT. Residues: CASSAYENSPLHF.

This chain joins TRBV28 and TRBJ2-1; tentative D call: TRBD2 (5 bases). The CDR3 length is 16 residues. With 5 bases removed from V and 0 bases from J, the gap between germline ends came to 14 bases. Germline CDR1 reads MDHEN; CDR2 reads SYDVKM. The CDR3 region is CASSDPRGSSYNEQFF. The CDR3 bases are TGTGCCAGCAGTGACCCTCGGGGTAGCTCCTACAATGAGCAGTTCTTC.

The chain uses TRBV7-2 and TRBJ2-3; D is ambiguous. Germline V CDR1 and CDR2: SGHTA, FQGNSA. Deletions cut 4 bases from V and 2 bases from J, with 7 bases between. This CDR3 is built from 13 residues. In DNA, the CDR3 is TGTGCCAGCAGCTCTGACCACACAGATACGCAGTATTTT. Encoded protein: CASSSDHTDTQYF.

This chain links TRBV19 with TRBJ1-4; D is perhaps TRBD1 (5 bases). The germline gives CDR1 LNHDA, CDR2 SQIVND (reference sequence). V lost 5 bases and J 0 bases, leaving 10 bases between the germline ends. The CDR3 spans 15 residues. In nucleotides, the CDR3 is TGTGCCAGTAGTGGCGACAGTACAACTAATGAAAAACTGTTTTTT. It yields the protein CASSGDSTTNEKLFF.

Worth noting for this clone: This sample includes further DNA sequences coding for the same CDR3. J is TRBJ2-7 and V is TRBV11-2, with D tentatively TRBD2 (5 bases). The V gene's germline CDR1 is SGHAT and CDR2 FQNNGV. The CDR3 totals 15 residues. V was pared by 0 bases and J by 0 bases, with 9 bases between. CDR3 loop: CASSLERGGSYEQYF. The DNA for the CDR3 is TGTGCCAGCAGCTTAGAACGGGGTGGCTCCTACGAGCAGTACTTC.

The CDR3 is CASSLMERGEQFF. The CDR3 DNA is TGTGCCAGCAGCTTAATGGAGCGGGGTGAGCAGTTCTTC. V and J are TRBV7-3 and TRBJ2-1; 7 bases match TRBD2. The germline gives CDR1 SGHTA, CDR2 FQGTGA. V lost 1 base, J lost 9 bases, and 3 bases stayed unmatched. This CDR3 spans 13 amino acids.

The rearrangement joins TRBV2 to TRBJ1-2; a possible D gene is TRBD1 (5 bases). Germline V gene sequence: CDR1 SNHLY, CDR2 FYNNEI. This CDR3 has 14 residues. Trimming took 1 base from V and 1 from J, leaving 7 bases between them. The CDR3 DNA sequence: TGTGCCAGCAGTGAAGGGGGGTTTAACTATGGCTACACCTTC. Protein sequence: CASSEGGFNYGYTF.

The chain links TRBV19 to TRBJ1-2, with 9 bases matching TRBD1. Germline CDR1 and CDR2: LNHDA and SQIVND (reference sequence). The CDR3 sequence is 16 residues long. V was pared by 3 bases and J by 4 bases, with 9 bases of the junction left unmatched. The DNA for the CDR3 is TGTGCCAGTAGTATTTTATTGGGACAGGGAATCTATGGCTACACCTTC. Residues: CASSILLGQGIYGYTF.

The CDR3 DNA is TGTGCCACCAGTGACCCGACTAGCGGGGATAGCACAGATACGCAGTATTTT. It specifies CATSDPTSGDSTDTQYF. V gene TRBV24-1 combines with J gene TRBJ2-3, with 11 bases lining up with TRBD2. The junction had 5 bases not matched to a gene; V was cut back by 4 bases and J by 0 bases. The CDR3 spans 17 residues. Germline values: CDR1 KGHDR, CDR2 SFDVKD.

The CDR3 reads CASSDLGGPNEKLFF. The CDR3 nucleotides read TGCGCCAGCAGCGACCTGGGGGGCCCTAATGAAAAACTGTTTTTT. The chain couples TRBV5-1 to TRBJ1-4, with a tentative D call TRBD1 (6 bases). Trimming shortened V by 4 bases and J by 3 bases, and 13 bases separated the two germline ends. Germline V gene sequence: CDR1 SGHRS, CDR2 YFSETQ. CDR3 length: 15 amino acids. Combining the CDR3 with reference TRBV5-1 and TRBJ1-4 gives the whole variable domain KAGVTQTPRYLIKTRGQQVTLSCSPISGHRSVSWYQQTPGQGLQFLFEYFSETQRNKGNFPGRFSGRQFSNSRSEMNVSTLELGDSALYLCASSDLGGPNEKLFFGSGTQLSVL.

The V and J genes are TRBV11-3 and TRBJ2-2; TRBD2 matches 8 bases. Trimming at V came to 0 bases and at J to 1 base, leaving 4 bases not matched to a gene. The CDR3 is 17 residues long. The germline V gene encodes CDR1 SGHNT and CDR2 YENEEA. The CDR3, as DNA: TGTGCCAGCAGCTTAGATCCCGCGGGGGGGAACACCGGGGAGCTGTTTTTT. It specifies CASSLDPAGGNTGELFF.

Only one count was recorded for this clone. The rearrangement joins TRBV5-1 to TRBJ1-4; TRBD1 is a possible D gene (5 bases). Germline assignment: CDR1 SGHRS and CDR2 YFSETQ. The CDR3 is made up of 16 amino acids. Trimming removed 0 bases from V and 4 bases from J, with 13 bases in between. CDR3 residues: CASSLASRQSNEKLFF. The CDR3 bases are TGCGCCAGCAGCTTGGCTTCGCGACAGAGTAATGAAAAACTGTTTTTT.

This clone was seen only once. CDR3 nucleotide sequence: TGTGCCTGGAGTCCATCGGAGACCCAGTACTTC. It specifies CAWSPSETQYF. This sequence joins TRBV30 and TRBJ2-5; no definite D call. The germline V gene has CDR1 GTSNPN and CDR2 SVGIG (reference sequence). The CDR3 is 11 residues long. With 2 bases removed from V and 5 bases from J, the gap between germline ends came to 6 bases.

The J gene is TRBJ1-5, the V gene TRBV5-1; D call uncertain. The CDR3 spans 15 residues. From germline, CDR1 is SGHRS and CDR2 YFSETQ. V gave up 4 bases and J gave up 0 bases, with 11 bases separating them. CDR3 sequence (DNA): TGCGCCAGCAGCCCGGACGGTGATAGCAATCAGCCCCAGCATTTT. It encodes CASSPDGDSNQPQHF.

In this sample, this clone turned up a few times. CDR3 coding DNA: TGTGCCAGCAGTTTGGCGCCCTCGCAGGGTGGAGGGGCCAACGTCCTGACTTTC. This encodes CASSLAPSQGGGANVLTF. The chain is built from TRBV27 and TRBJ2-6; possibly TRBD1 for D (5 bases). The CDR3 is 18 amino acids. Trimming cost V 3 bases and J 4 bases, with 19 bases left between them. The V gene's germline CDR1 is MNHEY and CDR2 SMNVEV (reference sequence). Drawing the rest from reference TRBV27 and TRBJ2-6, the complete variable domain is EAQVTQNPRYLITVTGKKLTVTCSQNMNHEYMSWYRQDPGLGLRQIYYSMNVEVTDKGDVPEGYKVSRKEKRNFPLILESPSPNQTSLYFCASSLAPSQGGGANVLTFGAGSRLTVL.

The chain links TRBV6-6 to TRBJ1-6; TRBD1 is a possible D gene (6 bases). This CDR3 spans 16 amino acids. Germline CDR1 MNHNY, CDR2 SVGAGI (reference sequence). Deletions cut 0 bases from V and 6 bases from J, with 12 bases between. CDR3: CASSYSKDRLNSPLHF. CDR3 DNA sequence: TGTGCCAGCAGTTACTCCAAGGACAGACTTAATTCACCCCTCCACTTT.

The chain employs TRBV11-2 and TRBJ1-1; possible D gene TRBD1, 6 bases. Per the germline V gene, CDR1 is SGHAT and CDR2 is FQNNGV. The V end lost 1 base, the J end lost 5 bases, and 14 bases lay between the germline ends. CDR3 length: 15 amino acids. The CDR3 bases are TGTGCCAGCAGCTTAGTTCCGGGGGCGCAAACTGAAGCTTTCTTT. This translates into CASSLVPGAQTEAFF.

The J gene is TRBJ1-2, the V gene TRBV12-3 or TRBV12-4; D is perhaps TRBD1 (5 bases). V lost 3 bases, J lost 8 bases, and 13 bases lay in between. CDR3 length: 13 amino acids. The chain's CDR3 is CASSFDSPGGYTF. In DNA, the CDR3 is TGTGCCAGCAGTTTCGACAGTCCGGGGGGCTACACCTTC.

V usage is TRBV28 and J usage is TRBJ1-3, with D maybe TRBD1 (5 bases). Trimming left V 10 bases short and J 4 bases short, with 14 bases between. The CDR3 consists of 13 residues. The germline gives CDR1 MDHEN, CDR2 SYDVKM. The CDR3 nucleotides read TGTGCCATCGTACGCCAGGGCGGAAACACCATATATTTT. This gives the protein CAIVRQGGNTIYF.

The CDR3 DNA follows: TGTGCCAGCAGTATGGCGGCCGTCTCTGGAAACACCATATATTTT. This codes for CASSMAAVSGNTIYF. V usage is TRBV7-2 and J usage is TRBJ1-3, with D unresolved. The CDR3 runs to 15 residues. Germline assignment: CDR1 SGHTA and CDR2 FQGNSA. V was clipped by 6 bases and J by 0 bases, with 12 bases between them. The variable domain in full, with the rest retrieved from reference TRBV7-2 and TRBJ1-3, is GAGVSQSPSNKVTEKGKDVELRCDPISGHTALYWYRQSLGQGLEFLIYFQGNSAPDKSGLPSDRFSAERTGGSVSTLTIQRTQQEDSAVYLCASSMAAVSGNTIYFGEGSWLTVV.

This chain joins TRBV4-2 and TRBJ2-5, with D possibly TRBD2 on 7 matching bases. Between the trimmed V and J ends, which lost 1 base and 2 bases, there was a span of 20 bases. CDR1 is LGHNA and CDR2 is YNFKEQ in the germline V gene. The CDR3 consists of 18 residues. The CDR3 DNA reads as TGTGCCAGCAGCCAAGGTGGGGGCCGGGGGGACTCACAAGAGACCCAGTACTTC. It specifies CASSQGGGRGDSQETQYF.

V usage is TRBV7-9 and J usage is TRBJ2-7, with D hard to call. Trimming shortened V by 8 bases and J by 9 bases, and 17 bases separated the two germline ends. Germline assignment: CDR1 SEHNR and CDR2 FQNEAQ (reference sequence). The CDR3 runs 12 residues. The CDR3 sequence: CASGESSAVQYF. The CDR3, as DNA: TGTGCCAGCGGCGAATCCTCGGCGGTGCAGTACTTC.

The chain has TRBV2 and TRBJ2-1; unclear D gene. Germline assignment: CDR1 SNHLY and CDR2 FYNNEI. V lost 4 bases to trimming and J lost 6 bases, with 13 bases between them. This CDR3 comprises 14 residues. The chain's CDR3 is CASSGIVGSNEQFF. The CDR3, as DNA: TGTGCCAGCAGTGGAATAGTGGGGTCCAATGAGCAGTTCTTC.

The V gene is TRBV7-9, the J gene TRBJ1-2; D unresolved. Looked up from germline, CDR1 is SEHNR and CDR2 is FQNEAQ (reference sequence). The CDR3 sequence is 11 residues long. The V end lost 3 bases, the J end lost 10 bases, and 9 bases lay between the germline ends. The CDR3: CASSLKGNYTF. CDR3 nucleotide sequence: TGTGCCAGCAGCTTGAAGGGAAACTACACCTTC.

The rearrangement joins TRBV7-2 to TRBJ2-7; D remains ambiguous. Trimming took off 2 bases at V and 0 bases at J, with 14 bases between the two ends. The length of the CDR3 is 16 residues. CDR1 is SGHTA, CDR2 FQGNSA, per germline. Here the CDR3 reads CASSLRGSAYSYEQYF. The CDR3 DNA follows: TGTGCCAGCAGCTTAAGAGGAAGCGCCTACTCCTACGAGCAGTACTTC.

V gene TRBV5-1 combines with J gene TRBJ1-2; D is possibly TRBD1 (5 bases). CDR1 is SGHRS and CDR2 is YFSETQ in the germline V gene. The CDR3 consists of 13 residues. The V end lost 4 bases, the J end lost 5 bases, and 12 bases lay between the germline ends. The CDR3 sequence: CASSQSGGYGYTF. CDR3 nucleotides: TGCGCCAGCAGCCAAAGTGGGGGTTATGGCTACACCTTC. The full variable domain, completed using reference TRBV5-1 and TRBJ1-2, is KAGVTQTPRYLIKTRGQQVTLSCSPISGHRSVSWYQQTPGQGLQFLFEYFSETQRNKGNFPGRFSGRQFSNSRSEMNVSTLELGDSALYLCASSQSGGYGYTFGSGTRLTVV.